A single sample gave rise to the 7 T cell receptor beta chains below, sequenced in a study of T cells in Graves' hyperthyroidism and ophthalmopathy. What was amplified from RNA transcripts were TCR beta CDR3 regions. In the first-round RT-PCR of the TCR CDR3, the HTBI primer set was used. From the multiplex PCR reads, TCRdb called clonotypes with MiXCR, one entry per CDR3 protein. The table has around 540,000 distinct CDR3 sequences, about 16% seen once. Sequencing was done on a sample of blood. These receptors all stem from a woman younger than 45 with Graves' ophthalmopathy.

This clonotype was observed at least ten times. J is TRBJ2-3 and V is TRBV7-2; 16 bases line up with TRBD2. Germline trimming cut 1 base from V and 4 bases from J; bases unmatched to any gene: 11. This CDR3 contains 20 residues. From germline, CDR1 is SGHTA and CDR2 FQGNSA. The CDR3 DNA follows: TGTGCCAGCAGCTTAGGTGCGGGACTAGCGGGAGGGCCTGGTTCAGATACGCAGTATTTT. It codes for CASSLGAGLAGGPGSDTQYF. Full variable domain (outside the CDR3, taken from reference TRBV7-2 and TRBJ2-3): GAGVSQSPSNKVTEKGKDVELRCDPISGHTALYWYRQSLGQGLEFLIYFQGNSAPDKSGLPSDRFSAERTGGSVSTLTIQRTQQEDSAVYLCASSLGAGLAGGPGSDTQYFGPGTRLTVL.

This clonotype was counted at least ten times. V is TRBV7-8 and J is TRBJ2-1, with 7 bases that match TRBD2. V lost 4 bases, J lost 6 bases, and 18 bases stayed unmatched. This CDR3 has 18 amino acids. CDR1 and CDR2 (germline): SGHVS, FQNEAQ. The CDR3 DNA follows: TGTGCCAGCAGCTCTCAGCAGGGCGGGAGTCTAAAATCCAATGAGCAGTTCTTC. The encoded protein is CASSSQQGGSLKSNEQFF.

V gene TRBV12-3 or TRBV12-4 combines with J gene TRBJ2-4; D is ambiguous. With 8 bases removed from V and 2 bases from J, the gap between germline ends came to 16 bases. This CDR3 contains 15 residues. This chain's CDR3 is CASPHESGTKNIQYF. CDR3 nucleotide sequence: TGTGCCAGCCCCCATGAGTCAGGAACCAAAAACATTCAGTACTTC.

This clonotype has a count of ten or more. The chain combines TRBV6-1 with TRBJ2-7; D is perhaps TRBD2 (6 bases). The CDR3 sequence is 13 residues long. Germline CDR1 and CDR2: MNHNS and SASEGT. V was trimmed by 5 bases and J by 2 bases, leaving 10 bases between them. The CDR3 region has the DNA TGTGCCAGCAGTACGGAGGGTGCCTACGAGCAGTACTTC. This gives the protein CASSTEGAYEQYF.

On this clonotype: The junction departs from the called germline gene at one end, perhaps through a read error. The CDR3, as DNA: TGTGCCATCAGTTCTTACAGGGTTTCGAACACCGGGGAGCTGTTTTTT. Residues: CAISSYRVSNTGELFF. The V gene is TRBV12-3 or TRBV12-4, the J gene TRBJ2-2; possible D gene TRBD1, 6 bases. This CDR3 is built from 16 residues.

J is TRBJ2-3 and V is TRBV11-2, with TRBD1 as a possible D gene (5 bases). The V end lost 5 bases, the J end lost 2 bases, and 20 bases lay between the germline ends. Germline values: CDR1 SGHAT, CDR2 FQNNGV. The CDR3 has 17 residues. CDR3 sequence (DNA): TGTGCCAGCAGCCCCGGGTTGGGGCCACAAAACACAGATACGCAGTATTTT. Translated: CASSPGLGPQNTDTQYF.

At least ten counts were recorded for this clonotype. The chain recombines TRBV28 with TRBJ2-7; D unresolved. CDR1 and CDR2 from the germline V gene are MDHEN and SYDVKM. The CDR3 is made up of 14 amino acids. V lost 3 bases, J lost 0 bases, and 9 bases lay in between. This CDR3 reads CASSFFLGSYEQYF. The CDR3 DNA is TGTGCCAGCAGTTTTTTCTTGGGCTCCTACGAGCAGTACTTC.